The 29 T cell receptor beta chains below come from one sample, sequenced in a study of cytomegalovirus exposure and HLA in healthy donors. The PCR employed 60 Vbeta primers together with 13 Jbeta primers. Sequencing used immunoSEQ multiplex PCR; TCRdb keeps in-frame clones, though not all of them. The sample has about 130,000 clones. Sequencing was done on a sample of PBMCs. Every receptor here comes from a man in his late teens or twenties in good health and CMV-seronegative.

The chain uses TRBV25-1 and TRBJ2-1, with 7 bases matching TRBD1. Germline V gives CDR1 MGHDK, CDR2 SYGVNS. Trimming removed 10 bases from V and 3 bases from J; junction bases left unmatched: 12. This CDR3 spans 15 amino acids. The CDR3 DNA sequence: TGTGCCACCCTTACGACAGGGTTTGTCTACAATGAGCAGTTCTTC. Its translation is CATLTTGFVYNEQFF.

CDR3 amino acids: CASSLVQGSYEQYF. The DNA for the CDR3 is TGTGCCAGCAGCTTAGTACAGGGGTCCTACGAGCAGTACTTC. V and J are TRBV7-2 and TRBJ2-7; 7 bases are a match to TRBD1. The germline V gene has CDR1 SGHTA and CDR2 FQGNSA. The V segment lost 1 base and the J segment 1 base; nucleotides outside the gene matches: 1. The CDR3 runs to 14 residues. The variable domain in full, with the rest retrieved from reference TRBV7-2 and TRBJ2-7, is GAGVSQSPSNKVTEKGKDVELRCDPISGHTALYWYRQSLGQGLEFLIYFQGNSAPDKSGLPSDRFSAERTGGSVSTLTIQRTQQEDSAVYLCASSLVQGSYEQYFGPGTRLTVT.

The V gene is TRBV9, the J gene TRBJ2-3; the match to TRBD2 covers 11 bases. The CDR3 covers 15 residues. Trimming took 4 bases from V and 1 from J; bases not matched to a gene: 2. Germline V CDR1 and CDR2: SGDLS, YYNGEE. The CDR3 DNA reads TGTGCCAGCAGCCGGGGACTAGCGGGCACAGATACGCAGTATTTT. It specifies CASSRGLAGTDTQYF.

This chain connects TRBV7-3 to TRBJ2-3; D possibly corresponds to TRBD2 (5 bases). The CDR3 totals 14 residues. The ends were cut back, 4 bases at V and 1 base at J, with 9 bases in the middle. Germline V gene data show CDR1 as SGHTA and CDR2 as FQGTGA. DNA of the CDR3: TGTGCCAGCAGCTCGAGCGGTCGCACAGATACGCAGTATTTT. Amino acid sequence: CASSSSGRTDTQYF.

This chain uses TRBV6-1 with TRBJ1-1, with D maybe TRBD1 (6 bases). The CDR3 contains 13 residues. Germline CDR1 reads MNHNS; CDR2 reads SASEGT. V was cut by 5 bases and J by 1 base, with 8 bases left in between. The CDR3 sequence: CASSTGWNTEAFF. CDR3 DNA: TGTGCCAGCAGTACAGGGTGGAACACTGAAGCTTTCTTT.

The chain couples TRBV28 to TRBJ2-7, with 8 nucleotides matching TRBD2. The V gene's germline CDR1 is MDHEN and CDR2 SYDVKM. There are 15 residues in the CDR3. Trimming took 3 bases from V and 3 from J; bases not matched to a gene: 7. In nucleotides, the CDR3 is TGTGCCAGCAGTTTTTTCGCTGCGGGGGGCTACGAGCAGTACTTC. Its protein product is CASSFFAAGGYEQYF. Combining the CDR3 with reference TRBV28 and TRBJ2-7 gives the whole variable domain DVKVTQSSRYLVKRTGEKVFLECVQDMDHENMFWYRQDPGLGLRLIYFSYDVKMKEKGDIPEGYSVSREKKERFSLILESASTNQTSMYLCASSFFAAGGYEQYFGPGTRLTVT.

By frequency, this clone registers medium-sized. The CDR3 DNA reads TGTGCCAGCAGTGACTCTAGCGGCTCCTACAATGAGCAGTTCTTC. Amino acids: CASSDSSGSYNEQFF. The chain couples TRBV6-4 to TRBJ2-1; the D gene is possibly TRBD2 (6 bases). The length of the CDR3 is 15 residues. In germline, CDR1 is MRHNA, CDR2 SNTAGT. Trimming shortened V by 0 bases and J by 0 bases, and 6 bases separated the two germline ends.

V and J are TRBV19 and TRBJ1-1; D gene uncertain. This CDR3 comprises 13 residues. CDR1 LNHDA and CDR2 SQIVND come from the germline V gene (reference sequence). The V gene lost 4 bases and the J gene lost 1 base, with 7 bases spanning the gap. The chain's CDR3 is CASSTTRNTEAFF. In nucleotides, the CDR3 is TGTGCCAGTAGTACTACGAGGAACACTGAAGCTTTCTTT.

V gene TRBV9 combines with J gene TRBJ1-1; no firm D call. Germline CDR1 is SGDLS and CDR2 is YYNGEE. The CDR3 contains 12 residues. V lost 7 bases and J 3 bases, leaving 10 bases between the germline ends. The CDR3 sequence: CASGPYYTEAFF. In DNA form, the CDR3 reads TGTGCCAGCGGCCCTTATTACACTGAAGCTTTCTTT.

The chain has TRBV19 and TRBJ1-4; TRBD1 is a possible D gene (5 bases). Germline CDR1 LNHDA, CDR2 SQIVND (reference sequence). Deletions cut 3 bases from V and 8 bases from J, with 13 bases between. The CDR3 is made up of 14 amino acids. CDR3 nucleotides: TGTGCCAGTAGTATGCGCAGGGTGGACGAAAAACTGTTTTTT. Translation gives CASSMRRVDEKLFF. Supplemented by reference TRBV19 and TRBJ1-4, the full variable domain reads DGGITQSPKYLFRKEGQNVTLSCEQNLNHDAMYWYRQDPGQGLRLIYYSQIVNDFQKGDIAEGYSVSREKKESFPLTVTSAQKNPTAFYLCASSMRRVDEKLFFGSGTQLSVL.

The chain recombines TRBV27 with TRBJ1-5; D not resolved. V lost 3 bases to trimming and J lost 0 bases, with 12 bases between them. CDR1 is MNHEY and CDR2 is SMNVEV in the germline V gene (reference sequence). CDR3 length equals 16 residues. The CDR3 DNA follows: TGTGCCAGCAGTTTGAGGAGCGATAATAGCAATCAGCCCCAGCATTTT. It translates to CASSLRSDNSNQPQHF.

This chain joins TRBV14 and TRBJ2-5, with D perhaps matching TRBD1 (6 bases). The V gene's germline CDR1 is SGHDN and CDR2 FVKESK. The V end was cut by 1 base, the J end by 3 bases, with 15 bases between. This CDR3 is built from 16 residues. DNA for the CDR3: TGTGCCAGCAGCCAAGTTGGGCAGGGGTTCGAAGAGACCCAGTACTTC. Translation gives CASSQVGQGFEETQYF.

The chain recombines TRBV7-9 with TRBJ1-1; D unclear. V lost 2 bases and J 6 bases, leaving 7 bases between the germline ends. The CDR3 runs to 12 residues. CDR1 is SEHNR, CDR2 FQNEAQ, per germline (reference sequence). The CDR3 loop is CASSLLGAEAFF. The CDR3, as DNA: TGTGCCAGCAGCTTACTCGGGGCTGAAGCTTTCTTT.

The chain carries TRBV28 and TRBJ2-7; the D gene is possibly TRBD2 (6 bases). The CDR3 is 14 residues long. Germline lookup yields CDR1 MDHEN and CDR2 SYDVKM. Trimming stripped 2 bases from V and 6 bases from J, with 14 bases between. The CDR3 DNA is TGTGCCAGCAGTTTAGACGGGAGTAGTCGCGAGCAGTACTTC. This encodes CASSLDGSSREQYF.

This rearrangement joins TRBV4-2 to TRBJ2-1, with D possibly TRBD2 on 6 matching bases. The CDR3 spans 17 residues. CDR1 and CDR2 from the germline V gene are LGHNA and YNFKEQ. V was clipped by 0 bases and J by 5 bases, with 17 bases between them. In DNA form, the CDR3 reads TGTGCCAGCAGCCAAGACCTGAGGGAGGCTACAAACAATGAGCAGTTCTTC. This sequence encodes CASSQDLREATNNEQFF.

The chain is built from TRBV5-6 and TRBJ2-7; 9 bases fit TRBD1. The CDR3 contains 18 residues. Germline V gene sequence: CDR1 SGHDT, CDR2 YYEEEE. Losses at the gene ends were 2 bases for V and 7 bases for J; bases not matched to a gene: 19. The CDR3 is CASSLYPFRGQGKWEQYF. The DNA for the CDR3 is TGTGCCAGCAGCTTATACCCCTTTCGAGGACAGGGGAAGTGGGAGCAGTACTTC.

CDR3 nucleotides: TGTGCCAGCTCACCCTACAGGGATGGTAATGAAAAACTGTTTTTT. It codes for CASSPYRDGNEKLFF. J is TRBJ1-4 and V is TRBV18, with D maybe TRBD1 (6 bases). V gave up 3 bases and J gave up 4 bases, with 12 bases separating them. This CDR3 contains 15 residues. CDR1 is KGHSH and CDR2 is LQKENI in the germline V gene.

J is TRBJ2-2 and V is TRBV7-9; TRBD2 agrees at 11 bases. Germline V gene data show CDR1 as SEHNR and CDR2 as FQNEAQ (reference sequence). The CDR3 covers 18 residues. The V segment lost 1 base and the J segment 0 bases; nucleotides outside the gene matches: 4. The CDR3 DNA is TGTGCCAGCAGCTTAGGGTCTAGCGGGAGGTCGAACACCGGGGAGCTGTTTTTT. Its protein product is CASSLGSSGRSNTGELFF.

This chain connects TRBV28 to TRBJ2-7; 8 bases fit TRBD1. The CDR3 consists of 14 residues. V was clipped by 6 bases and J by 0 bases; unmatched bases: 4. CDR1 MDHEN and CDR2 SYDVKM come from the germline V gene. DNA of the CDR3: TGTGCCAGCAGGTCCGGGACAGGCTCCTACGAGCAGTACTTC. The encoded protein is CASRSGTGSYEQYF. The whole variable domain, filled in from reference TRBV28 and TRBJ2-7, reads DVKVTQSSRYLVKRTGEKVFLECVQDMDHENMFWYRQDPGLGLRLIYFSYDVKMKEKGDIPEGYSVSREKKERFSLILESASTNQTSMYLCASRSGTGSYEQYFGPGTRLTVT.

This chain connects TRBV7-9 to TRBJ1-1; TRBD1 is a possible D gene (6 bases). Germline loops: CDR1 SEHNR, CDR2 FQNEAQ (reference sequence). The CDR3 contains 16 residues. V was trimmed by 4 bases and J by 2 bases, leaving 17 bases between them. The DNA for the CDR3 is TGTGCCAGCAGCTCTAACCCCCGGACAGTAAACACTGAAGCTTTCTTT. This codes for CASSSNPRTVNTEAFF.

About this clone: One end of the junction varies from germline; a read error may be responsible. The rearrangement joins TRBV7-7 to TRBJ2-5, with 9 bases matching TRBD2. This CDR3 has 16 amino acids. CDR1 is SSHAT, CDR2 FNYEAQ, per germline (reference sequence). The CDR3, as DNA: TGTGCTAGCAGCTTCCACCCAGCGGGGGGACAAGAGACCCAGTACTTC. It yields the protein CASSFHPAGGQETQYF.

J is TRBJ1-5 and V is TRBV28; D is unclear. The CDR3 contains 16 residues. The V and J ends lost 2 bases and 3 bases respectively, with 14 bases between them. From germline, CDR1 is MDHEN and CDR2 SYDVKM. CDR3 sequence: CASSLILGPYNQPQHF. For the CDR3, the DNA is TGTGCCAGCAGTTTAATCCTTGGGCCGTACAATCAGCCCCAGCATTTT.

The rearrangement uses TRBV4-3 and TRBJ2-3, with 12 bases matching TRBD2. Germline CDR1 LGHNA, CDR2 YSLEER. The junction had 12 bases not matched to a gene; V was cut back by 2 bases and J by 0 bases. There are 20 residues in the CDR3. In nucleotides, the CDR3 is TGCGCCAGCAGCCAATTCCCGACTAGCGGGGGAGTCGCTAGCACAGATACGCAGTATTTT. It specifies CASSQFPTSGGVASTDTQYF.

The chain carries TRBV28 and TRBJ1-1, with D maybe TRBD1 (5 bases). This CDR3 has 12 residues. V lost 5 bases, J lost 10 bases, and 14 bases lay in between. Germline V lookup: CDR1 MDHEN, CDR2 SYDVKM. The CDR3 nucleotides read TGTGCCAGCAGTCCATCAGGGCTCGCAGCTTTCTTT. This codes for CASSPSGLAAFF.

V gene TRBV28 combines with J gene TRBJ1-1; D is uncertain. The germline gives CDR1 MDHEN, CDR2 SYDVKM. The CDR3 runs 15 residues. V shed 5 bases and J shed 6 bases, with 19 bases lying between them. The CDR3 here is CASSPTTNYSPEAFF. Here the CDR3 DNA reads TGTGCCAGCAGTCCCACTACTAATTACTCCCCTGAAGCTTTCTTT.

The CDR3 DNA is TGTGCCAGCAGCTTATACCCAGACACAGATACGCAGTATTTT. Translated: CASSLYPDTDTQYF. V usage is TRBV7-9 and J usage is TRBJ2-3; D unclear. CDR3 length: 14 residues. Trimming left V 2 bases short and J 2 bases short, with 8 bases between. Germline CDR1 is SEHNR and CDR2 is FQNEAQ (reference sequence). The variable domain in full, completed from reference TRBV7-9 and TRBJ2-3, reads DTGVSQNPRHKITKRGQNVTFRCDPISEHNRLYWYRQTLGQGPEFLTYFQNEAQLEKSRLLSDRFSAERPKGSFSTLEIQRTEQGDSAMYLCASSLYPDTDTQYFGPGTRLTVL.

The chain recombines TRBV11-2 with TRBJ2-3, with TRBD2 as a possible D gene (5 bases). The V gene's germline CDR1 is SGHAT and CDR2 FQNNGV. The CDR3 is made up of 16 amino acids. Trimming took off 1 base at V and 0 bases at J, with 11 bases between the two ends. For the CDR3, the DNA is TGTGCCAGCAGCTTAGGGACTTCGTCTAGCACAGATACGCAGTATTTT. Protein: CASSLGTSSSTDTQYF. The whole variable domain, remainder taken from reference TRBV11-2 and TRBJ2-3, is EAGVAQSPRYKIIEKRQSVAFWCNPISGHATLYWYQQILGQGPKLLIQFQNNGVVDDSQLPKDRFSAERLKGVDSTLKIQPAKLEDSAVYLCASSLGTSSSTDTQYFGPGTRLTVL.

This chain links TRBV6-1 with TRBJ2-3, with D maybe TRBD1 (6 bases). Germline V gene sequence: CDR1 MNHNS, CDR2 SASEGT. The CDR3 covers 15 residues. The V end lost 2 bases, the J end lost 2 bases, and 11 bases lay between the germline ends. This CDR3 reads CASSELGGYTDTQYF. CDR3 nucleotides: TGTGCCAGCAGTGAACTAGGGGGATACACAGATACGCAGTATTTT.

The chain recombines TRBV28 with TRBJ2-7, with TRBD1 matching over 7 bases. Germline V gene lookup returns CDR1 MDHEN and CDR2 SYDVKM. This CDR3 is 14 amino acids long. V gave up 6 bases and J gave up 0 bases; unmatched junction bases: 5. CDR3 loop: CASRTSGGSYEQYF. CDR3 DNA: TGTGCCAGCAGAACCTCAGGGGGCTCCTACGAGCAGTACTTC.